This T cell receptor (beta chain) was profiled in a study of human T cells and chemical hapten exposure. Time point meaning: pre-sensitization, week 0. Treatment given: therapeutic diphenylcyclopropenone sensitization with weekly scalp DPC. The total RNA was obtained from whole blood that was not fractionated. Trimming took 5 bases from V and 2 from J; bases not matched to a gene: 6. Per the germline V gene, CDR1 is MNHNY and CDR2 is SVGAGI (reference sequence). The CDR3 consists of 14 residues. This clonotype was counted between two and nine times. Original methodology: There were a median of approximately 96,000 TCRs per sample, with a range from roughly 20,000 to 700,000. TCRdb independently ran MiXCR on the RACE reads; one entry per CDR3 protein. TCRdb, not the authors, supplied the V and J calls. The repertoire holds about 46,000 distinct CDR3 sequences, approximately 8.8% seen once, with around 14% in the top ten.

The sequence came from a woman in her thirties or forties with alopecia areata. Some clones in this sample may be carry-over from other donors' samples. The source material was whole blood, sampled in connection with sensitization to the hapten diphenylcyclopropenone (DPC). V usage is TRBV6-6 and J usage is TRBJ2-7; 7 bases match TRBD1. The CDR3 DNA follows: TGTGCCAGCAGTCAGGGGGACACGGCCTACGAGCAGTACTTC. It codes for CASSQGDTAYEQYF.